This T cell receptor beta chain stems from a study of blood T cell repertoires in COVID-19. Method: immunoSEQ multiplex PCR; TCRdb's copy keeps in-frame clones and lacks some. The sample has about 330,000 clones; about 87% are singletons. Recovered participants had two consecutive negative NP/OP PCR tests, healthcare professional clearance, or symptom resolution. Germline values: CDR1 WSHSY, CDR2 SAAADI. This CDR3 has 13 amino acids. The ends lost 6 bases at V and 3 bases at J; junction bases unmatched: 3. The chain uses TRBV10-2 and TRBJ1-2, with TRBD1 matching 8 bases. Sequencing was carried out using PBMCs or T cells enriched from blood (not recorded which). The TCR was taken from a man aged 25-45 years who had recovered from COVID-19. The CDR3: CASSETGDYGYTF. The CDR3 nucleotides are TGCGCCAGCAGCGAGACAGGGGACTATGGCTACACCTTC.